This TCR beta chain appears in the sequencing data of a study of cytomegalovirus exposure and HLA in healthy donors. General study points: A missense DCLRE1C variant was associated with V- and J-gene trimming of TCR beta chains in a later analysis, and an independent cohort replicated the association.

With respect to this clone: Its antigen is not known.

V lost 6 bases and J 1 base, leaving 12 bases between the germline ends. There are 14 residues in the CDR3. Germline V gene sequence: CDR1 MNHEY, CDR2 SMNVEV (reference sequence). Use of 60 Vbeta and 13 Jbeta primers characterized the PCR. Profiling relied on immunoSEQ multiplex PCR, and the TCRdb table lists in-frame clones only, not all of them. The listing contains roughly 80,000 clones. The sequence derives from a girl aged 5-17 years in good health and CMV-seropositive. This sequence joins TRBV27 and TRBJ1-1; perhaps TRBD1 as D (6 bases). Material for sequencing was PBMCs. The CDR3 DNA reads as TGTGCCAGCAGCGCTGGGGGCCAGAACACTGAAGCTTTCTTT. The encoded protein is CASSAGGQNTEAFF.